The clone carrying this T cell receptor beta chain appeared a few times. Looked up from germline, CDR1 is MNHNS and CDR2 is SASEGT. V trimming: 5 bases; J trimming: 2 bases; junction bases outside the gene matches: 6. This CDR3 is built from 15 residues. The data are from a study of cytomegalovirus exposure and HLA in healthy donors. Study background: Of 300 to 500 genotyped donors, about 80% grouped in the Caucasian-associated ancestry cluster.

Donors sampled were nominally healthy, though unrecorded immune exposures were likely. The study ran its PCR with 60 Vbeta and 13 Jbeta primers. Libraries were prepared by immunoSEQ multiplex PCR; TCRdb keeps only in-frame clonotypes and omits some of them. The repertoire holds about 150,000 clones, with around 10% as singletons. The receptor was isolated from a male donor in good health and CMV-seronegative. This rearrangement joins TRBV6-1 to TRBJ1-2; 9 bases are shared with TRBD1. Sequencing used PBMCs. CDR3 nucleotide sequence: TGTGCCAGCAGTAAGATACAGGGGGCAAACTATGGCTACACCTTC. Encoded protein: CASSKIQGANYGYTF.